This T cell receptor beta chain was sequenced during a study of CD8+CD57+ T cells in acquired aplastic anemia. Study summary: CD4+ cell libraries from healthy donors averaged roughly 10 million reads. Overall study results and limits: Significant differences in CD8+ Simpson's diversity were not observed between patients and controls.

Using genomic DNA as the template, TCR beta VDJ and CDR3 profiling was carried out. TCRdb reanalysed the reads using MiXCR and keeps one entry per CDR3 protein. The table has about 130,000 distinct CDR3 sequences, 48% seen once; the top ten hold about 2.7%. In regard to this clonotype: Its antigen is undetermined.

CDR3 length equals 18 residues. With V trimmed by 7 bases and J by 4 bases, 20 bases remained unmatched. Germline V lookup: CDR1 GTSNPN, CDR2 SVGIG (reference sequence). Sequencing input: sorted CD4+, CD8+, or CD8+CD57+ T cells (not recorded which) from PBMCs. The sequence was collected from a human donor in good health, serving as a control. The chain uses TRBV30 and TRBJ1-4, with 8 bases matching TRBD1. This CDR3 is CASIVGQGLLGLNEKLFF. The CDR3 nucleotides read TGTGCCTCGATCGTAGGACAGGGACTTTTGGGACTTAATGAAAAACTGTTTTTT.